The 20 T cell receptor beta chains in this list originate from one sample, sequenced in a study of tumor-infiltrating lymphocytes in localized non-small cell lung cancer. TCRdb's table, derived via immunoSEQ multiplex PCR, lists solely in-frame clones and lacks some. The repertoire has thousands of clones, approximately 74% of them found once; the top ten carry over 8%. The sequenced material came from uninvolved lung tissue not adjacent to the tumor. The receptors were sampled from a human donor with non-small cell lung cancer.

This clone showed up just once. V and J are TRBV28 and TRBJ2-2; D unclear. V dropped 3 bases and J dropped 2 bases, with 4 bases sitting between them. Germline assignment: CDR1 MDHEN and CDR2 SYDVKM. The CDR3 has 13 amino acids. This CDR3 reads CASSFPNTGELFF. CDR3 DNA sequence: TGTGCCAGCAGTTTCCCTAACACCGGGGAGCTGTTTTTT.

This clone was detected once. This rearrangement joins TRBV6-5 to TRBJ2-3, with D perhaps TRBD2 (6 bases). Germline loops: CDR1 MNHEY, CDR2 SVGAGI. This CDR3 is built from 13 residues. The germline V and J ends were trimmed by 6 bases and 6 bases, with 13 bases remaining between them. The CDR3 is CASRGRQEDTQYF. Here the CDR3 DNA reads TGTGCCAGCAGGGGGAGGCAGGAGGATACGCAGTATTTT.

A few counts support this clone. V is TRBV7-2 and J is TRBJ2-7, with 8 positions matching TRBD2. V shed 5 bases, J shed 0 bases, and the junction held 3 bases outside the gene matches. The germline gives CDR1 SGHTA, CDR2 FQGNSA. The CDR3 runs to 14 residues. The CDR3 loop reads CASSRSGSSYEQYF. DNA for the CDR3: TGTGCCAGCAGCCGCAGCGGGAGCTCCTACGAGCAGTACTTC.

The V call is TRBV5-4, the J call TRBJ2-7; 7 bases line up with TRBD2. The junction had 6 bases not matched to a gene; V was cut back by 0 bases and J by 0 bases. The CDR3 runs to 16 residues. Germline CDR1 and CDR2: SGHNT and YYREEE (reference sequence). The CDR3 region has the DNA TGTGCCAGCAGCTTGGTTACCGGGAGGTTCTCCTACGAGCAGTACTTC. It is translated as CASSLVTGRFSYEQYF.

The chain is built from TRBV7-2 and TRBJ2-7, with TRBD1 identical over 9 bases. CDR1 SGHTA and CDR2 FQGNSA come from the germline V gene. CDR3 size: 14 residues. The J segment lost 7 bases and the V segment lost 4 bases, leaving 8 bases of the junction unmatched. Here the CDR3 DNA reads TGTGCCAGCAGCTCCGGGACAGGGATAAAAGAGCAGTACTTC. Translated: CASSSGTGIKEQYF.

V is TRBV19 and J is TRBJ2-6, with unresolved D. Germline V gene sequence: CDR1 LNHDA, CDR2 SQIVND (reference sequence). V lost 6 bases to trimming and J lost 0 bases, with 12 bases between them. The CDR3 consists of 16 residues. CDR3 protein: CASRPGQASGANVLTF. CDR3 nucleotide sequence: TGTGCCAGTAGGCCGGGTCAAGCCTCTGGGGCCAACGTCCTGACTTTC.

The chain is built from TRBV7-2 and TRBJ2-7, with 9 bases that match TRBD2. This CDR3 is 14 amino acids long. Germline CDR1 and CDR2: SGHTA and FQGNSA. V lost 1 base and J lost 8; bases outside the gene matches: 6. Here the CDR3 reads CASSLEGGRAKQYF. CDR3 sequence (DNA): TGTGCCAGCAGCTTAGAAGGCGGGAGGGCCAAGCAGTACTTC.

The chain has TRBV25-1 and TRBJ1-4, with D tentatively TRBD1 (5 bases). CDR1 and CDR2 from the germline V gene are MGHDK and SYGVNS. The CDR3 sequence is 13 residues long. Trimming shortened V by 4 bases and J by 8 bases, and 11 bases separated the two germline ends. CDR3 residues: CASSAGRKEKLFF. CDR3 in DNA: TGTGCCAGCAGTGCGGGACGGAAGGAAAAACTGTTTTTT.

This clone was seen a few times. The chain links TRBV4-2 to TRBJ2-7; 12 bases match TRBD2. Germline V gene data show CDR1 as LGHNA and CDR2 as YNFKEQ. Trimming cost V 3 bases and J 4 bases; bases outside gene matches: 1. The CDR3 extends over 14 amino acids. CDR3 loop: CASSHGTSGYEQYF. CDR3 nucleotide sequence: TGTGCCAGCAGCCACGGGACTAGCGGGTACGAGCAGTACTTC.

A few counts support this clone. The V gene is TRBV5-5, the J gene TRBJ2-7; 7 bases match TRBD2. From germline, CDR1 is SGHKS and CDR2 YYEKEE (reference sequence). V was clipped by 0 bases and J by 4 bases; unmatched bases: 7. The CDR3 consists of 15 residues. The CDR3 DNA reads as TGTGCCAGCAGCTTGGGGGTCCTAGCGGTGTACGAGCAGTACTTC. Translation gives CASSLGVLAVYEQYF.

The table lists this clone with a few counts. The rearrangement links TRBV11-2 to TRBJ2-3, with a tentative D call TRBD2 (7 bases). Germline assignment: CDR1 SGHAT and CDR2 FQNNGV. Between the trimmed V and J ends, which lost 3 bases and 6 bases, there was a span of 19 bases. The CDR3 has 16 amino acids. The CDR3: CASSFHPRGGEDTQYF. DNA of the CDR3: TGTGCCAGCAGCTTTCATCCGAGGGGGGGCGAGGATACGCAGTATTTT.

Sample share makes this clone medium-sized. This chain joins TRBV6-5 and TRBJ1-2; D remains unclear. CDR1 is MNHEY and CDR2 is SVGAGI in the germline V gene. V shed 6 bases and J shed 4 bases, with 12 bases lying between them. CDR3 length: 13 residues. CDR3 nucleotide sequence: TGTGCCAGCAGCCTTGGACCATTCTATGGCTACACCTTC. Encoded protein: CASSLGPFYGYTF.

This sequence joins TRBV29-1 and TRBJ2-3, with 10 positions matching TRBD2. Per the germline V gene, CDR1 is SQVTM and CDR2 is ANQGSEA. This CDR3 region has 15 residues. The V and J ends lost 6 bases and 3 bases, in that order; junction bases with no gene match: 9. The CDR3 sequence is CSVRERTSGTDTQYF. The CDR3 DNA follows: TGCAGCGTACGCGAAAGGACTAGCGGTACAGATACGCAGTATTTT.

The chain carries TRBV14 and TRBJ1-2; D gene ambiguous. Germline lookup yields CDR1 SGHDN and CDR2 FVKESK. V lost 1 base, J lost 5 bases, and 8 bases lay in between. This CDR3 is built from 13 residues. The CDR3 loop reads CASSQGLGYGYTF. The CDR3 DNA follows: TGTGCCAGCAGCCAAGGATTGGGGTATGGCTACACCTTC.

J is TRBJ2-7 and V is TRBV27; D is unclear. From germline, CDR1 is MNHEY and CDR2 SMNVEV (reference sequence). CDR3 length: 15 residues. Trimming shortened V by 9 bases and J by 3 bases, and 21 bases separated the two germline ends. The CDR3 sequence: CASTVSAASNYEQYF. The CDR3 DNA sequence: TGTGCCAGTACAGTCAGCGCCGCCTCCAACTACGAGCAGTACTTC.

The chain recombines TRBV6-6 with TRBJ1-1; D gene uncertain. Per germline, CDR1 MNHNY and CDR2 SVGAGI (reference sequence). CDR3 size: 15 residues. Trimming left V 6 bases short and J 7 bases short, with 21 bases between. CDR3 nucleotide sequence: TGTGCCAGCAGCCGACGGCCGAGGGTTGATGGTGAAGCTTTCTTT. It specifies CASSRRPRVDGEAFF.

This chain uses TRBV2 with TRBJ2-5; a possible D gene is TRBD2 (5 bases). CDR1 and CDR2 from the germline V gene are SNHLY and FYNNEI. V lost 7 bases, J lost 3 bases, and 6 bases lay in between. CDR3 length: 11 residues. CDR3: CASTGEETQYF. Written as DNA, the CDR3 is TGTGCCAGCACCGGGGAAGAGACCCAGTACTTC.

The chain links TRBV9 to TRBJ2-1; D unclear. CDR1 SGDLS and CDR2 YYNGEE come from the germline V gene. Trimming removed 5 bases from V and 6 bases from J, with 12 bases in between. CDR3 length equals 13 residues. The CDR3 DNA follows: TGTGCCAGCAGGGCGTCCGGCGCCAATGAGCAGTTCTTC. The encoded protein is CASRASGANEQFF. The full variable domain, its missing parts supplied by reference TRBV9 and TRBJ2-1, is DSGVTQTPKHLITATGQRVTLRCSPRSGDLSVYWYQQSLDQGLQFLIQYYNGEERAKGNILERFSAQQFPDLHSELNLSSLELGDSALYFCASRASGANEQFFGPGTRLTVL.

This CDR3 is CSVGGQLEQGYTF. CDR3 bases: TGCAGCGTTGGGGGGCAGCTCGAACAGGGCTACACCTTC. V is TRBV29-1 and J is TRBJ1-2; D perhaps matches TRBD1 (6 bases). CDR1 and CDR2 from the germline V gene are SQVTM and ANQGSEA. The CDR3 runs 13 residues. Trimming pared 4 bases from V and 8 bases from J, leaving 17 bases between.

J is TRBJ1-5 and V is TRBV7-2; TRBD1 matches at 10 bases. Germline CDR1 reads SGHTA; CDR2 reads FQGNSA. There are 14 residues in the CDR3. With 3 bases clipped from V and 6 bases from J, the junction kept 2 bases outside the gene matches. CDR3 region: CASSLTGGGQPQHF. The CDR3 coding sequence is TGTGCCAGCAGCTTGACAGGGGGCGGTCAGCCCCAGCATTTT.